This passage covers 28 T cell receptor beta chains from one sample sequenced in a study of T cells after yellow fever vaccination. TCRdb analysed the 5' RACE reads with MiXCR anew, one entry per CDR3 protein. The table shows about 340,000 distinct CDR3 sequences, with approximately 13% occurring only once. The source was CD4+ T cells sorted from PBMCs, collected 15 days after the yellow fever booster vaccination. The receptor source for this set is a man between 18 and 29 years old who received the YFV17D yellow fever vaccine.

The chain couples TRBV7-2 to TRBJ1-2; 7 bases map to TRBD1. Germline-derived CDR1 and CDR2 are SGHTA and FQGNSA. The CDR3 has 16 amino acids. Unmatched junction bases numbered 12, after V lost 6 bases and J lost 2 bases. For the CDR3, the DNA is TGTGCCAGCAGAGGGGGCATATGGGACAGAAACTATGGCTACACCTTC. The encoded protein is CASRGGIWDRNYGYTF.

This clonotype was counted at least ten times. The chain joins TRBV27 to TRBJ2-5, with a possible D match to TRBD2 (5 bases). Germline-derived CDR1 and CDR2 are MNHEY and SMNVEV (reference sequence). V was clipped by 1 base and J by 2 bases, with 11 bases between them. CDR3 length equals 15 residues. The DNA of the CDR3 is TGTGCCAGCAGTTTATTCTCTGGGAGTCAAGAGACCCAGTACTTC. Protein sequence: CASSLFSGSQETQYF.

This clonotype was detected only a few times. The gene calls are TRBV5-1 and TRBJ2-5; 11 nucleotides match TRBD2. The CDR3 is 15 amino acids. The V and J ends lost 4 bases and 3 bases, in that order; junction bases with no gene match: 5. The germline V gene has CDR1 SGHRS and CDR2 YFSETQ. The CDR3, as DNA: TGCGCCAGCAGCACGGGACTAGCGGATGAAGAGACCCAGTACTTC. This codes for CASSTGLADEETQYF.

The rearrangement joins TRBV7-2 to TRBJ1-4; weak D call: TRBD1 (5 bases). Germline V gene lookup returns CDR1 SGHTA and CDR2 FQGNSA. The CDR3 is made up of 14 amino acids. V was shortened by 1 base and J by 8 bases, with 11 bases between the two germline ends. CDR3 DNA: TGTGCCAGCAGCTTAGTGGCCGGGGGGGAAAAACTGTTTTTT. Translated, it gives CASSLVAGGEKLFF.

This clonotype has a handful of counts. The chain recombines TRBV7-8 with TRBJ2-3; no reliable D call. CDR3 size: 13 residues. The germline CDR1 and CDR2 sequences are SGHVS and FQNEAQ. Trimming pared 4 bases from V and 5 bases from J, leaving 10 bases between. The CDR3 spells CASSSKSVDTQYF. CDR3 DNA: TGTGCCAGCAGCTCAAAGTCGGTAGATACGCAGTATTTT.

V usage is TRBV20-1 and J usage is TRBJ2-3, with D unresolved. The CDR3 sequence is 15 residues long. The germline CDR1 and CDR2 sequences are DFQATT and SNEGSKA (reference sequence). V was shortened by 3 bases and J by 1 base, with 14 bases between the two germline ends. CDR3 amino acids: CSARHPMSGTDTQYF. The CDR3 nucleotides read TGCAGTGCTAGGCATCCAATGTCCGGCACAGATACGCAGTATTTT.

This clonotype was seen many times. The chain carries TRBV7-9 and TRBJ1-5; TRBD1 aligns across 7 bases. The CDR3 extends over 15 amino acids. The V gene's germline CDR1 is SEHNR and CDR2 FQNEAQ (reference sequence). Trimming removed 5 bases from V and 6 bases from J; junction bases left unmatched: 10. CDR3 in DNA: TGTGCCAGCAGCCCCGGACAGGCTGGTAGTCAGCCCCAGCATTTT. Its translation is CASSPGQAGSQPQHF.

This clonotype occurred a few times. This sequence joins TRBV12-3 or TRBV12-4 and TRBJ2-5, with D perhaps being TRBD1 or TRBD2 (5 bases each). The CDR3 has 13 amino acids. V was pared by 6 bases and J by 3 bases, with 11 bases between. The CDR3, as DNA: TGTGCCAGCAGGTCCGGGACGGAAGAGACCCAGTACTTC. It translates to CASRSGTEETQYF.

This clonotype was recorded at least ten times. V and J are TRBV7-6 and TRBJ2-5, with TRBD1 matching 8 bases. V was pared by 1 base and J by 5 bases, with 9 bases of the junction left unmatched. The CDR3 has 16 amino acids. The V gene's germline CDR1 is SGHVS and CDR2 FNYEAQ. CDR3 nucleotides: TGTGCCAGCAGCTTAGAATCCCAGGGGGCTGGGGAGACCCAGTACTTC. Translating it yields CASSLESQGAGETQYF. Filled out from reference TRBV7-6 and TRBJ2-5, the complete variable domain reads GAGVSQSPRYKVTKRGQDVALRCDPISGHVSLYWYRQALGQGPEFLTYFNYEAQQDKSGLPNDRFSAERPEGSISTLTIQRTEQRDSAMYRCASSLESQGAGETQYFGPGTRLLVL.

The chain recombines TRBV7-8 with TRBJ2-3; D possibly corresponds to TRBD2 (6 bases). This CDR3 has 14 amino acids. The germline V gene encodes CDR1 SGHVS and CDR2 FQNEAQ. The ends were cut back, 8 bases at V and 2 bases at J, with 14 bases in the middle. The CDR3, as DNA: TGTGCCAGCGGGGCCGGGGGACTCACAGATACGCAGTATTTT. Protein: CASGAGGLTDTQYF.

The chain employs TRBV5-6 and TRBJ2-7; the D gene is possibly TRBD2 (6 bases). There are 16 residues in the CDR3. V dropped 5 bases and J dropped 2 bases, with 20 bases sitting between them. Per germline, CDR1 SGHDT and CDR2 YYEEEE. The CDR3, as DNA: TGTGCCAGCAGTCGTCTGGGGCGGGACCCACCCTACGAGCAGTACGTC. Its protein product is CASSRLGRDPPYEQYV.

The V call is TRBV7-9, the J call TRBJ1-5; perhaps TRBD1 as D (6 bases). The CDR3 is 16 residues long. CDR1 is SEHNR, CDR2 FQNEAQ, per germline (reference sequence). Trimming left V 5 bases short and J 7 bases short, with 21 bases between. CDR3 bases: TGTGCCAGCAGCAGCAGGGGTTGGGCGGGGGGCCAGCCCCAGCATTTT. This gives the protein CASSSRGWAGGQPQHF. The full variable domain, completed using reference TRBV7-9 and TRBJ1-5, is DTGVSQNPRHKITKRGQNVTFRCDPISEHNRLYWYRQTLGQGPEFLTYFQNEAQLEKSRLLSDRFSAERPKGSFSTLEIQRTEQGDSAMYLCASSSRGWAGGQPQHFGDGTRLSIL.

This clonotype came up many times. V gene TRBV12-3 or TRBV12-4 combines with J gene TRBJ1-3; D ambiguous. Trimming removed 5 bases at V and 0 bases at J, with 8 bases between. CDR3 length equals 14 residues. CDR3 bases: TGTGCCAGCAGTGACCGTAGCTCTGGAAACACCATATATTTT. This gives the protein CASSDRSSGNTIYF.

This clonotype came up many times. V usage is TRBV7-3 and J usage is TRBJ2-1, with 10 bases that match TRBD2. CDR3 length equals 15 residues. CDR1 and CDR2 (germline): SGHTA, FQGTGA. V was pared by 3 bases and J by 6 bases, with 5 bases of the junction left unmatched. The CDR3 loop is CASSFTSGVGNEQFF. DNA for the CDR3: TGTGCCAGCAGCTTCACTAGCGGGGTGGGCAATGAGCAGTTCTTC.

In DNA, the CDR3 is TGTGCCAGTCAAGCGGGGGGGCCCCCAGATACGCAGTATTTT. This translates into CASQAGGPPDTQYF. The J gene is TRBJ2-3, the V gene TRBV6-2 or TRBV6-3; TRBD2 aligns across 10 bases. There are 14 residues in the CDR3. V trimming: 9 bases; J trimming: 4 bases; junction bases outside the gene matches: 7. CDR1 and CDR2 from the germline V gene are MNHEY and SVGEGT.

The chain joins TRBV7-2 to TRBJ1-1; 7 bases line up with TRBD1. In germline, CDR1 is SGHTA, CDR2 FQGNSA. J was trimmed by 4 bases and V by 4 bases; bases with no gene match: 6. The CDR3 covers 14 residues. This CDR3 reads CASSSQGTGTEAFF. As DNA, the CDR3 is TGTGCCAGCAGCTCACAGGGGACGGGCACTGAAGCTTTCTTT.

J is TRBJ2-5 and V is TRBV10-3; TRBD1 matches at 7 bases. Losses at the gene ends were 8 bases for V and 3 bases for J; bases not matched to a gene: 3. Germline V gene sequence: CDR1 ENHRY, CDR2 SYGVKD. This CDR3 is built from 12 residues. The chain's CDR3 is CAIRDREETQYF. The CDR3 coding sequence is TGTGCCATCCGAGACAGGGAAGAGACCCAGTACTTC.

The CDR3 DNA follows: TGTGCCAGCAGCCAAGGGGACTCAGGGGAGGAGCAGTTCTTC. This translates into CASSQGDSGEEQFF. This chain connects TRBV3-1 to TRBJ2-1; D is perhaps TRBD1 or TRBD2 (6 bases each). The CDR3 consists of 14 residues. The V gene's germline CDR1 is LGHDT and CDR2 YNNKEL (reference sequence). Trimming took off 1 base at V and 10 bases at J, with 14 bases between the two ends.

This clonotype was seen only a few times. This chain connects TRBV7-9 to TRBJ2-5; D ambiguous. V lost 5 bases to trimming and J lost 2 bases, with 9 bases between them. The CDR3 has 13 residues. Per germline, CDR1 SEHNR and CDR2 FQNEAQ (reference sequence). The CDR3 here is CASSRSRQETQYF. As DNA, the CDR3 is TGTGCCAGCAGCCGGAGCAGGCAAGAGACCCAGTACTTC. The full variable domain, completed using reference TRBV7-9 and TRBJ2-5, is DTGVSQNPRHKITKRGQNVTFRCDPISEHNRLYWYRQTLGQGPEFLTYFQNEAQLEKSRLLSDRFSAERPKGSFSTLEIQRTEQGDSAMYLCASSRSRQETQYFGPGTRLLVL.

This chain connects TRBV29-1 to TRBJ2-2; 7 bases line up with TRBD1. The CDR3 length is 14 residues. V lost 6 bases and J lost 7; bases outside the gene matches: 11. CDR1 SQVTM and CDR2 ANQGSEA come from the germline V gene. The CDR3 is CSVGQSVRIGELFF. The CDR3 region has the DNA TGCAGCGTGGGACAGTCGGTGCGTATCGGGGAGCTGTTTTTT.

The chain links TRBV12-3 or TRBV12-4 to TRBJ1-4; 8 bases map to TRBD1. Trimming removed 6 bases from V and 7 bases from J; junction bases left unmatched: 10. This CDR3 contains 15 residues. This CDR3 reads CASSRTGTGSEKLFF. For the CDR3, the DNA is TGTGCCAGCAGCCGAACCGGGACAGGCTCTGAAAAACTGTTTTTT.

The chain recombines TRBV4-2 with TRBJ1-3; 10 positions match TRBD1. With V trimmed by 1 base and J by 0 bases, 3 bases remained unmatched. The CDR3 is 17 amino acids. Germline values: CDR1 LGHNA, CDR2 YNFKEQ. This CDR3 is CASSQVGTGASGNTIYF. Here the CDR3 DNA reads TGTGCCAGCAGCCAAGTCGGGACAGGGGCCTCTGGAAACACCATATATTTT.

This chain joins TRBV5-1 and TRBJ1-2, with D hard to call. V was clipped by 5 bases and J by 0 bases, with 14 bases between them. The CDR3 loop spans 15 amino acids. Germline V gene lookup returns CDR1 SGHRS and CDR2 YFSETQ. The CDR3 protein is CASRHVTEANYGYTF. CDR3 nucleotide sequence: TGCGCCAGCAGGCACGTTACGGAAGCTAACTATGGCTACACCTTC.

In its sample, this clonotype was seen a few times. The chain has TRBV6-1 and TRBJ1-2; TRBD1 agrees at 9 bases. The germline V gene encodes CDR1 MNHNS and CDR2 SASEGT. V was clipped by 2 bases and J by 7 bases; unmatched bases: 5. This CDR3 spans 14 amino acids. The CDR3 protein is CASSELGQGSGYTF. The CDR3, as DNA: TGTGCCAGCAGTGAATTGGGACAGGGCAGTGGCTACACCTTC.

The J gene is TRBJ1-5, the V gene TRBV19; D unresolved. The CDR3 has 17 amino acids. The germline V gene has CDR1 LNHDA and CDR2 SQIVND (reference sequence). The ends were cut back, 4 bases at V and 5 bases at J, with 21 bases in the middle. The CDR3, as DNA: TGTGCCAGTAGTACAAGGGTTGTCCGGGCCAAAGATCAGCCCCAGCATTTT. Amino acid sequence: CASSTRVVRAKDQPQHF.

The CDR3 sequence: CASSLGRELQETQYF. The CDR3, as DNA: TGTGCCAGCAGCTTGGGACGGGAATTACAAGAGACCCAGTACTTC. This chain connects TRBV7-9 to TRBJ2-5; D may match TRBD1 or TRBD2 (5 bases each). V lost 3 bases and J lost 2, with 13 bases in between. CDR3 length equals 15 residues. Germline CDR1 is SEHNR and CDR2 is FQNEAQ (reference sequence).

This CDR3 is CASSQSPGYNNYGYTF. CDR3 nucleotide sequence: TGTGCCAGCAGTCAAAGTCCGGGTTACAATAACTATGGCTACACCTTC. The chain combines TRBV7-9 with TRBJ1-2; no clear D. The germline V and J ends were trimmed by 6 bases and 1 base, with 18 bases remaining between them. This CDR3 has 16 residues. Germline assignment: CDR1 SEHNR and CDR2 FQNEAQ (reference sequence).

The chain has TRBV12-3 or TRBV12-4 and TRBJ2-5, with D perhaps TRBD1 or TRBD2 (7 bases each). The CDR3 covers 14 residues. The germline V and J ends were trimmed by 5 bases and 5 bases, with 15 bases remaining between them. The chain's CDR3 is CASSPGGVRETQYF. For the CDR3, the DNA is TGTGCCAGCAGTCCAGGGGGGGTCCGGGAGACCCAGTACTTC.